These 19 T cell receptor beta chains came from one sample sequenced in a study of Ad26.COV2.S vaccination and SARS-CoV-2 variants. Treatment reported: 19 received Ad26.COV2.S at low or high dose, single or two shots; five or six received placebo; per-sample allocation not given. Sampling was performed 63 days after the first vaccine or placebo injection. Generated by immunoSEQ multiplex PCR, the TCRdb table keeps only in-frame clones and is missing some. The table includes about 420,000 clones, approximately 90% detected once. Sequences were derived from peripheral blood, sampled in a trial of Ad26.COV2.S vaccine versus placebo. These receptors originate from a person between 18 and 65 years old who received the Ad26.COV2.S COVID-19 vaccine or a placebo.

The V call is TRBV11-2, the J call TRBJ1-1; D gene unclear. Deletions cut 0 bases from V and 2 bases from J, with 4 bases between. This CDR3 has 13 residues. Germline CDR1 reads SGHAT; CDR2 reads FQNNGV. The CDR3 loop is CASSLERNTEAFF. The CDR3 DNA reads TGTGCCAGCAGCTTAGAAAGAAACACTGAAGCTTTCTTT.

The chain employs TRBV19 and TRBJ1-5; D is perhaps TRBD1 (5 bases). This CDR3 is built from 15 residues. Looked up from germline, CDR1 is LNHDA and CDR2 is SQIVND (reference sequence). Trimming removed 3 bases from V and 2 bases from J, with 11 bases in between. In nucleotides, the CDR3 is TGTGCCAGTAGTATTCTGGGGGGTGGCAATCAGCCCCAGCATTTT. It yields the protein CASSILGGGNQPQHF.

In this sample, this clone turned up once. At the DNA level, this CDR3 is encoded by other sequences in the same sample as well. The chain joins TRBV4-1 to TRBJ2-1; D is uncertain. The CDR3 spans 15 residues. Trimming shortened V by 0 bases and J by 0 bases, and 6 bases separated the two germline ends. CDR1 MGHRA and CDR2 YSYEKL come from the germline V gene. The CDR3 here is CASSQDTGSYNEQFF. The DNA for the CDR3 is TGCGCCAGCAGCCAAGATACCGGCTCCTACAATGAGCAGTTCTTC.

CDR3 sequence: CASSWDQETQYF. CDR3 sequence (DNA): TGCGCCAGCAGCTGGGACCAAGAGACCCAGTACTTC. V gene TRBV5-1 combines with J gene TRBJ2-5, with D uncertain. The V gene lost 3 bases and the J gene lost 0 bases, with 3 bases spanning the gap. Per the germline V gene, CDR1 is SGHRS and CDR2 is YFSETQ. The CDR3 extends over 12 amino acids.

J is TRBJ1-1 and V is TRBV30; no reliable D call. The ends were cut back, 8 bases at V and 1 base at J, with 17 bases in the middle. The CDR3 has 14 amino acids. Per the germline V gene, CDR1 is GTSNPN and CDR2 is SVGIG (reference sequence). The CDR3 bases are TGTGCCCGGAATGAGCTGCGCGAGAACACTGAAGCTTTCTTT. As protein: CARNELRENTEAFF.

This rearrangement joins TRBV4-2 to TRBJ2-1; the D gene is possibly TRBD1 (7 bases). Trimming cost V 4 bases and J 2 bases, with 18 bases left between them. Per the germline V gene, CDR1 is LGHNA and CDR2 is YNFKEQ. This CDR3 is built from 17 residues. CDR3 residues: CASSRRGRQGPYNEQFF. The CDR3 DNA follows: TGTGCCAGCAGCCGACGGGGGCGACAGGGCCCCTACAATGAGCAGTTCTTC.

The chain uses TRBV28 and TRBJ2-3; the match to TRBD1 covers 8 bases. Germline CDR1 MDHEN, CDR2 SYDVKM. The V gene end was trimmed by 4 bases and the J gene end by 3 bases; junction bases not matched to a gene: 6. This CDR3 spans 15 amino acids. CDR3 in amino acids: CASSSQGAETDTQYF. The CDR3 DNA reads TGTGCCAGCAGTTCCCAGGGGGCTGAAACAGATACGCAGTATTTT.

The V gene is TRBV5-1, the J gene TRBJ2-2, with TRBD1 matching over 8 bases. This CDR3 has 17 residues. V was clipped by 1 base and J by 4 bases; unmatched bases: 9. The germline CDR1 and CDR2 sequences are SGHRS and YFSETQ. This CDR3 reads CASSLSQAGGFTGELFF. In nucleotides, the CDR3 is TGCGCCAGCAGCTTGTCCCAGGCAGGGGGCTTCACCGGGGAGCTGTTTTTT.

The V call is TRBV5-4, the J call TRBJ2-2; 11 positions agree with TRBD1. The trim removed 4 bases at V and 5 bases at J, leaving 10 bases unmatched. The CDR3 is made up of 17 amino acids. Germline-derived CDR1 and CDR2 are SGHNT and YYREEE (reference sequence). The CDR3 sequence is CASSRPGTGGGTGELFF. In DNA, the CDR3 is TGTGCCAGCAGCCGTCCCGGGACAGGGGGGGGGACCGGGGAGCTGTTTTTT.

The rearrangement joins TRBV27 to TRBJ2-5, with 9 bases aligning to TRBD1. This CDR3 comprises 16 residues. V lost 5 bases, J lost 2 bases, and 9 bases stayed unmatched. The V gene's germline CDR1 is MNHEY and CDR2 SMNVEV (reference sequence). The CDR3 loop is CASSTPGQGGQETQYF. CDR3 nucleotides: TGTGCCAGCAGTACGCCGGGACAGGGAGGGCAAGAGACCCAGTACTTC.

This clone was counted between two and nine times. DNA of the CDR3: TGTGCCAGCAGCTTCAGGGGGTTGGACACTGAAGCTTTCTTT. Protein: CASSFRGLDTEAFF. V is TRBV5-4 and J is TRBJ1-1, with 7 positions matching TRBD1. Germline CDR1 reads SGHNT; CDR2 reads YYREEE (reference sequence). The CDR3 has 14 amino acids. Trimming at V came to 2 bases and at J to 3 bases, leaving 4 bases not matched to a gene.

The chain has TRBV19 and TRBJ1-5; unclear D gene. This CDR3 spans 14 amino acids. Germline CDR1 is LNHDA and CDR2 is SQIVND (reference sequence). Between the trimmed V and J ends, which lost 5 bases and 5 bases, there was a span of 13 bases. This chain's CDR3 is CASSPMGRDQPQHF. The CDR3, as DNA: TGTGCCAGTAGTCCTATGGGGAGGGATCAGCCCCAGCATTTT.

This clone was seen a single time. In DNA, the CDR3 is TGTGCCAGCAGCCCGGACAGCTTAAACACTGAAGCTTTCTTT. Its translation is CASSPDSLNTEAFF. V usage is TRBV7-2 and J usage is TRBJ1-1; TRBD1 might be the D (6 bases). CDR1 SGHTA and CDR2 FQGNSA come from the germline V gene. This CDR3 is 14 amino acids long. The V end lost 5 bases, the J end lost 2 bases, and 12 bases lay between the germline ends. Based on the CDR3 plus reference TRBV7-2 and TRBJ1-1, the full variable domain is GAGVSQSPSNKVTEKGKDVELRCDPISGHTALYWYRQSLGQGLEFLIYFQGNSAPDKSGLPSDRFSAERTGGSVSTLTIQRTQQEDSAVYLCASSPDSLNTEAFFGQGTRLTVV.

The chain is built from TRBV27 and TRBJ2-1, with TRBD2 identical over 11 bases. This CDR3 contains 15 residues. Germline V gene lookup returns CDR1 MNHEY and CDR2 SMNVEV (reference sequence). Losses at the gene ends were 3 bases for V and 7 bases for J; bases not matched to a gene: 5. This chain's CDR3 is CASSFGSGGVNEQFF. CDR3 in DNA: TGTGCCAGCAGTTTTGGTAGCGGGGGGGTAAATGAGCAGTTCTTC.

The chain joins TRBV18 to TRBJ2-7; the D gene is possibly TRBD2 (5 bases). Trimming shortened V by 5 bases and J by 4 bases, and 12 bases separated the two germline ends. Germline values: CDR1 KGHSH, CDR2 LQKENI. The CDR3 covers 13 residues. The CDR3 sequence: CASSGRWRYEQYF. CDR3 sequence (DNA): TGTGCCAGCTCAGGACGGTGGAGGTACGAGCAGTACTTC.

This rearrangement joins TRBV5-5 to TRBJ1-1; no definite D call. The CDR3 has 15 amino acids. The V gene's germline CDR1 is SGHKS and CDR2 YYEKEE (reference sequence). V was trimmed by 0 bases and J by 0 bases, leaving 9 bases between them. The CDR3 nucleotides are TGTGCCAGCAGCTTGGACGGGCGGATGAACACTGAAGCTTTCTTT. It codes for CASSLDGRMNTEAFF.

The rearrangement uses TRBV12-3 or TRBV12-4 and TRBJ1-4, with 8 bases identical to TRBD1. The J segment lost 4 bases and the V segment lost 9 bases, leaving 4 bases of the junction unmatched. CDR3 length: 13 amino acids. The CDR3 sequence: CASRTGHNEKLFF. In nucleotides, the CDR3 is TGTGCCAGTAGGACAGGGCATAATGAAAAACTGTTTTTT.

This chain connects TRBV4-1 to TRBJ2-3; TRBD2 is a possible D gene (6 bases). V was cut by 2 bases and J by 4 bases, with 13 bases left in between. Germline values: CDR1 MGHRA, CDR2 YSYEKL. This CDR3 has 15 residues. In nucleotides, the CDR3 is TGCGCCAGCAGCCAACCGGGGGTCGGGGCAGATACGCAGTATTTT. This encodes CASSQPGVGADTQYF.

The chain joins TRBV7-6 to TRBJ1-2, with a tentative D call TRBD1 (6 bases). Germline CDR1 is SGHVS and CDR2 is FNYEAQ. This CDR3 region has 16 residues. V dropped 5 bases and J dropped 2 bases, with 18 bases sitting between them. DNA of the CDR3: TGTGCCAGCAGCCCGAGGGGGGGCTGTGAGAACTATGGCTACACCTTC. Its translation: CASSPRGGCENYGYTF. The full variable domain, its missing parts supplied by reference TRBV7-6 and TRBJ1-2, is GAGVSQSPRYKVTKRGQDVALRCDPISGHVSLYWYRQALGQGPEFLTYFNYEAQQDKSGLPNDRFSAERPEGSISTLTIQRTEQRDSAMYRCASSPRGGCENYGYTFGSGTRLTVV.